A selection of T cell receptor beta chains follows, all from one sample in a study of CD8+CD57+ T cells in acquired aplastic anemia. TCRdb recomputed calls from the reads with MiXCR, one row per CDR3 protein. The table has 250,000 to 300,000 distinct CDR3 sequences, 45% to 70% seen once; the top ten hold approximately 8.2%. The sample taken for sequencing was sorted CD4+, CD8+, or CD8+CD57+ T cells (not recorded which) from PBMCs. Receptor source: a human donor with severe aplastic anemia or a healthy control (not recorded which). The CDR3 runs from the conserved cysteine through the conserved F or W. Fields, in order: clone size, D gene, J gene, V gene, CDR3 DNA, CDR3 protein. A D gene is named only where the DNA matches it firmly. For some rows the clone size is stated as once, few or many, or as a class when expanded; others skip it.

- TRBD2 TRBJ2-7 TRBV9 TGTGCCAGCAGACGTACGACTAGCGGACCCTACGAGCAGTACTTC CASRRTTSGPYEQYF
- TRBD1 TRBJ1-1 TRBV24-1 TGTGCCACCAGTGACGGCGGGACAGGGGGAAAGGGGACCACTGAAGCTTTCTTT CATSDGGTGGKGTTEAFF
- TRBD1 TRBJ2-7 TRBV2 TGTGCCAGCAGTGAGGACAGGGCCTGGGAGCAGTACTTC CASSEDRAWEQYF
- TRBD2 TRBJ2-7 TRBV7-2 TGTGCCAGCAGCATGGGACTAGCGGGTACCTACGAGCAGTACTTC CASSMGLAGTYEQYF
- TRBD1 TRBJ2-7 TRBV7-6 TGTGCCAGCAGCTTAGGACAGGGGGCAAACTACGAGCAGTACTTC CASSLGQGANYEQYF
- - TRBJ1-1 TRBV5-5 TGTGCCAGCAGCTTGGAGCCTAGCGGGGGGTACACTGAAGCTTTCTTT CASSLEPSGGYTEAFF
- TRBD1 TRBJ1-2 TRBV20-1 TGCAGTGCTAGAGGGACAGGGGGTTATGGCTACACCTTC CSARGTGGYGYTF
- - TRBJ2-7 TRBV9 TGTGCCAGCAGCGTAGAGCCGGGTTCGGACTTC CASSVEPGSDF
few - TRBJ2-1 TRBV20-1 TGCAGTGCTAGCGGGTCCTACAATGAGCAGTTCTTC CSASGSYNEQFF
- TRBD1 TRBJ2-5 TRBV12-3/TRBV12-4 TGTGCCAGCACCCATGACAGGGGTGGGGAGACCCAGTACTTC CASTHDRGGETQYF
- TRBD2 TRBJ2-1 TRBV7-9 TGTGCCACGAGCGGGGGGGAGTACAATGAGCAGTTCTTC CATSGGEYNEQFF
- - TRBJ1-6 TRBV19 TGTGCCAGTAGTATACAGGCGGTCTCCTATAATTCACCCCTCCACTTT CASSIQAVSYNSPLHF
- - TRBJ1-2 TRBV7-2 TGTGCCAGCAGCAAGGGACCCTCTAACTATGGCTACACCTTC CASSKGPSNYGYTF
- - TRBJ1-2 TRBV29-1 TGCAGCGTTCTCCCCACAGATAATGGCTACACCTTC CSVLPTDNGYTF
- TRBD2 TRBJ2-7 TRBV7-3 TGTGCCAGCAGCCAACCTCCGTTAGCGGGGGGAAACGAGCAGTACTTC CASSQPPLAGGNEQYF
- TRBD1 TRBJ2-5 TRBV7-9 TGTGCCAGCACGACAGGGTTGGAGACCCAGTACTTC CASTTGLETQYF
many - TRBJ2-1 TRBV19 TGTGCCAGCACTGGCAAGGAATGGCGGGACAGTCACAATGAGCAGTTCTTC CASTGKEWRDSHNEQFF
many - TRBJ2-7 TRBV7-6 TGTGCCAGCAGCTTAGGGACATTAGGGGAGCAGTACTTC CASSLGTLGEQYF
- TRBD1 TRBJ2-7 TRBV10-3 TGTGCCATCAGTGGGACAGGGAGAGAGCAGTACTTC CAISGTGREQYF
- TRBD1 TRBJ2-6 TRBV20-1 TGCAGTGTGCAAGGACAGGTCTCTGGGGCCAACGTCCTGACTTTC CSVQGQVSGANVLTF
- - TRBJ2-7 TRBV7-9 TGTGCCAGCAGCTTGGGAAGAGGGGCATTCGAGCAGTACTTC CASSLGRGAFEQYF
many - TRBJ2-1 TRBV7-9 TGTGCCAGCAGCTTAGGGGTCACTAGCTCCTACAATGAGCAGTTCTTC CASSLGVTSSYNEQFF
- TRBD2 TRBJ2-1 TRBV14 TGTGCCAGCAGCCTCGGAGGGACTAGCGGCTACAATGAGCAGTTCTTC CASSLGGTSGYNEQFF
many TRBD2 TRBJ2-3 TRBV20-1 TGCAGTGCCATCCATATGGCTAGCGGGGGTAAGGGTACAGATACGCAGTATTTT CSAIHMASGGKGTDTQYF
many - TRBJ2-7 TRBV30 TGTGCCTTGGGGGCGGTTGAGCAGTACTTC CALGAVEQYF
- TRBD1 TRBJ2-5 TRBV7-3 TGTGCCAGCAGTACCTGGGACAGGGTGCGTTCCCAGTACTTC CASSTWDRVRSQYF
- TRBD2 TRBJ2-1 TRBV11-2 TGTGCCAGCAGCTTTCCACGCAGCGGGAGAAACAATGAGCAGTTCTTC CASSFPRSGRNNEQFF
- - TRBJ1-4 TRBV6-6 TGTGCCAGCACAAATGGGGGGGGGGGGAGTGAAAAACTGTTTTTT CASTNGGGGSEKLFF
few TRBD2 TRBJ2-3 TRBV10-3 TGTGCCATCAGTGCCCAGAGCGGGAGTAGGCCAGATACGCAGTATTTT CAISAQSGSRPDTQYF
many TRBD2 TRBJ2-5 TRBV13 TGTGCCAGCAGCTTAGGCCATAGGAGACTAGCGGGGGACCATGTGCGTTTTCAGACCCAGTACTTC CASSLGHRRLAGDHVRFQTQYF
few - TRBJ2-6 TRBV6-6 TGTGCCAGCAGTTCTCAGCGGTCCGGGGCCAACGTCCTGACTTTC CASSSQRSGANVLTF
- - TRBJ1-1 TRBV5-1 TGCGCCAGCAAAGCAGGGCCCCCTTATGAAGCTTTCTTT CASKAGPPYEAFF
- - TRBJ2-1 TRBV7-9 TGTGCCAGCAGCTCTACGCTGTGGTACAATGAGCAGTTCTTC CASSSTLWYNEQFF
- - TRBJ2-2 TRBV12-3/TRBV12-4 TGTGCCAGCAGTATTTATAACACCGGGGAGCTGTTTTTT CASSIYNTGELFF
few - TRBJ2-7 TRBV2 TGTGCCAGCCACACAGGGAATTCCCCAGGTCCCTACGAGCAGTACTTC CASHTGNSPGPYEQYF
few - TRBJ1-2 TRBV2 TGTGCCAGCAGTGAAGAGGCTAGCGATGGCTACACCTTC CASSEEASDGYTF
- - TRBJ1-1 TRBV7-9 TGTGCCAGCAGCTTAACAGTGACGAACACTGAAGCTTTCTTT CASSLTVTNTEAFF
- TRBD2 TRBJ2-5 TRBV7-2 TGTGCCAGCAGCTTAGGTCGTCGACTAGCGGGGGTTACTCAAGAGACCCAGTACTTC CASSLGRRLAGVTQETQYF
few TRBD2 TRBJ2-7 TRBV24-1 TGTGCCACCAGTGATCTAACTAGCGAGTACGAGCAGTACTTC CATSDLTSEYEQYF
- TRBD1 TRBJ1-6 TRBV19 TGTGCCAGTAGTATTTTGGGACAGGGGGCGAAAAATTCACCCCTACTCTTT CASSILGQGAKNSPLLF
few TRBD1 TRBJ1-1 TRBV10-3 TGTGCCATCAGCACCGGGACAGGGAATACTGAAGCTTTCTTT CAISTGTGNTEAFF
- - TRBJ1-2 TRBV10-3 TGTGCCATCAGCGATGATGGTGGCTACACCTTC CAISDDGGYTF
few - TRBJ2-7 TRBV14 TGTGCCAGCAGCCAAGACTACCCTTACGAGCAGTACTTC CASSQDYPYEQYF
- - TRBJ2-1 TRBV7-8 TGTGCCAGCAGTTTTGTTTCGGCCTATTCGCTACAGAATGAGCAGTTCTTC CASSFVSAYSLQNEQFF
- - TRBJ1-1 TRBV7-8 TGTGCCAGCCTGACCGCCACAGCCTTCTTT CASLTATAFF